The T cell receptor beta chain described here comes from a study of blood T cell repertoires in COVID-19. Overall study: Collection of acute and convalescent COVID-19 samples took place in the United States, Italy and Spain. T cells, B-cell-depleted T cells, or PBMCs provided the cDNA or gDNA that served as material.

In the authors' methods: Estimation of nucleated cell counts was performed using reference gene primer amplification. The repertoire was sequenced with immunoSEQ multiplex PCR; TCRdb's copy has only in-frame clones and lacks some. V, J and clone size were drawn from that table, and D and trimming were deduced from the DNA. This sample has 100,000 to 150,000 clones; about 89% occur once, and the top ten carry more than 25%. The receptor was derived from a woman in her 70s with acute or convalescent COVID-19. Sequencing was carried out using peripheral blood.

In nucleotides, the CDR3 is TGCGCCAGCAGTCACCGGGTGACAGTGATCGGGGGCTACACCTTC. This gives the protein CASSHRVTVIGGYTF. The chain uses TRBV23-1 and TRBJ1-2; perhaps TRBD1 as D (5 bases). TRBV23-1 is annotated as an ORF whose role is uncertain. This CDR3 comprises 15 residues. V was clipped by 3 bases and J by 8 bases, with 19 bases between them.